These 27 T cell receptor beta chains were sequenced from one sample in a study of blood T cell repertoires in COVID-19. Method: immunoSEQ multiplex PCR; TCRdb's copy keeps in-frame clones and lacks some. The profile shows about 250,000 clones, almost 85% of them singletons. The sample taken for sequencing was peripheral blood. The receptors were gathered from a man aged 50-60 years with active or convalescent COVID-19.

The chain links TRBV11-2 to TRBJ2-7; TRBD1 aligns across 9 bases. Germline assignment: CDR1 SGHAT and CDR2 FQNNGV. This CDR3 comprises 16 residues. The trim removed 2 bases at V and 6 bases at J, leaving 11 bases unmatched. CDR3 sequence reads: CASSLMSQDRGSEQYF. The CDR3 coding sequence is TGTGCCAGCAGCTTAATGAGTCAGGACAGGGGTAGCGAGCAGTACTTC.

The V call is TRBV4-2, the J call TRBJ2-3, with 13 bases that match TRBD2. This CDR3 is built from 16 residues. J gave up 5 bases and V 4 bases, and 6 bases lay outside the gene matches. The germline V gene has CDR1 LGHNA and CDR2 YNFKEQ. The CDR3 spells CASSLATSGRKDTQYF. As DNA, the CDR3 is TGTGCCAGCAGCCTCGCGACTAGCGGGAGGAAAGATACGCAGTATTTT.

The chain recombines TRBV11-3 with TRBJ1-1; D gene ambiguous. This CDR3 region has 12 residues. The V gene's germline CDR1 is SGHNT and CDR2 YENEEA. The ends were cut back, 5 bases at V and 5 bases at J, with 9 bases in the middle. The CDR3 region has the DNA TGTGCCAGCAGCCGCGGGAGGACTGAAGCTTTCTTT. This codes for CASSRGRTEAFF.

The chain is built from TRBV7-9 and TRBJ1-1; tentative D call: TRBD1 (5 bases). The CDR3 consists of 13 residues. Trimming stripped 8 bases from V and 1 base from J, with 11 bases between. Germline CDR1 and CDR2: SEHNR and FQNEAQ (reference sequence). CDR3 loop: CASGGLRNTEAFF. CDR3 DNA: TGTGCCAGCGGGGGACTGAGGAACACTGAAGCTTTCTTT.

The rearrangement uses TRBV6-6 and TRBJ1-3; D ambiguous. Trimming stripped 6 bases from V and 4 bases from J, with 10 bases between. The CDR3 has 13 amino acids. Germline V lookup: CDR1 MNHNY, CDR2 SVGAGI (reference sequence). The CDR3 spells CASSNSPGNTIYF. The DNA for the CDR3 is TGTGCCAGCAGCAACTCGCCGGGAAACACCATATATTTT.

The chain carries TRBV7-2 and TRBJ1-5; D is perhaps TRBD1 (5 bases). The length of the CDR3 is 14 residues. Trimming took 5 bases from V and 3 from J, leaving 11 bases between them. Germline V lookup: CDR1 SGHTA, CDR2 FQGNSA. The CDR3 DNA sequence: TGTGCCAGCAGCCTCGACAGAGACAATCAGCCCCAGCATTTT. Its translation: CASSLDRDNQPQHF.

The rearrangement uses TRBV6-2 or TRBV6-3 and TRBJ2-1, with 12 positions matching TRBD1. The CDR3 loop spans 15 amino acids. The V gene end was trimmed by 0 bases and the J gene end by 10 bases; junction bases not matched to a gene: 4. CDR1 and CDR2 from the germline V gene are MNHEY and SVGEGT. CDR3 in amino acids: CASSYSGQGAWEQFF. The DNA of the CDR3 is TGTGCCAGCAGTTACTCGGGACAGGGGGCATGGGAGCAGTTCTTC.

The gene calls are TRBV3-1 (or the pseudogene TRBV3-2) and TRBJ2-3, with 10 bases aligning to TRBD1. The germline CDR1 and CDR2 sequences are LGHDT and YNNKEL (reference sequence). With 5 bases clipped from V and 6 bases from J, the junction kept 8 bases outside the gene matches. The CDR3 is made up of 15 amino acids. The CDR3 spells CASSSRQGAQDTQYF. CDR3 nucleotides: TGTGCCAGCAGCTCCCGACAGGGGGCGCAGGATACGCAGTATTTT.

A single count supports this clone. V usage is TRBV20-1 and J usage is TRBJ2-2, with D perhaps matching TRBD1 (5 bases). The V and J ends lost 3 bases and 6 bases respectively, with 14 bases between them. Per germline, CDR1 DFQATT and CDR2 SNEGSKA (reference sequence). The CDR3 has 14 amino acids. CDR3 bases: TGCAGTGCTAGTTACTGGGGCTCACCCGGGGAGCTGTTTTTT. Residues: CSASYWGSPGELFF.

J is TRBJ1-3 and V is TRBV7-9; the D gene is possibly TRBD1 (5 bases). V was cut by 2 bases and J by 2 bases, with 13 bases left in between. Germline CDR1 reads SEHNR; CDR2 reads FQNEAQ (reference sequence). This CDR3 is built from 16 residues. The CDR3 bases are TGTGCCAGCAGCTTACCCTCGCCAGGGACTGGAAACACCATATATTTT. It yields the protein CASSLPSPGTGNTIYF.

This chain connects TRBV5-1 to TRBJ2-7; TRBD1 matches at 7 bases. The germline gives CDR1 SGHRS, CDR2 YFSETQ. V gave up 4 bases and J gave up 3 bases; unmatched junction bases: 10. This CDR3 comprises 15 residues. The CDR3 region has the DNA TGCGCCAGCAGCCCCGGACAGGTTTTATACTACGAGCAGTACTTC. The encoded protein is CASSPGQVLYYEQYF.

This clone was detected only once. This chain links TRBV7-9 with TRBJ1-1; D might be TRBD1 (6 bases). Trimming removed 6 bases at V and 6 bases at J, with 17 bases between. The CDR3 has 14 residues. Germline CDR1 reads SEHNR; CDR2 reads FQNEAQ (reference sequence). The DNA for the CDR3 is TGTGCCAGCAGATCTCAGGGGACTAAATCTGAAGCTTTCTTT. Translation gives CASRSQGTKSEAFF.

The CDR3 reads CASSPQTRLLVDEQFF. For the CDR3, the DNA is TGTGCCAGCAGCCCACAAACAAGACTTTTAGTGGATGAGCAGTTCTTC. The chain recombines TRBV3-1 (or the pseudogene TRBV3-2) with TRBJ2-1; unclear D gene. Looked up from germline, CDR1 is LGHDT and CDR2 is YNNKEL (reference sequence). Trimming stripped 4 bases from V and 8 bases from J, with 21 bases between. The CDR3 loop spans 16 amino acids.

This chain joins TRBV19 and TRBJ2-7, with D possibly TRBD2 on 8 matching bases. Germline V gene sequence: CDR1 LNHDA, CDR2 SQIVND (reference sequence). This CDR3 has 14 amino acids. V gave up 6 bases and J gave up 12 bases, with 24 bases separating them. This chain's CDR3 is CASSTGGDSKNPYF. DNA for the CDR3: TGTGCCAGTAGCACGGGAGGGGACAGCAAAAACCCGTACTTC.

The CDR3, as DNA: TGTGCCAGCATGGCGGGAGTAGATGAGCAGTTCTTC. Amino acids: CASMAGVDEQFF. The rearrangement joins TRBV12-3 or TRBV12-4 to TRBJ2-1, with 7 bases identical to TRBD2. V trimming: 7 bases; J trimming: 8 bases; junction bases outside the gene matches: 5. CDR3 length: 12 amino acids.

The chain is built from TRBV12-2 and TRBJ1-2. TRBV12-2 is a known pseudogene. CDR3 size: 15 residues. CDR3 sequence: CASPPLRRVGYGYTF. The CDR3 DNA follows: TGTGCAAGTCCGCCCTTACGGAGGGTGGGCTATGGCTACACCTTC.

This chain joins TRBV11-2 and TRBJ1-1; D gene uncertain. The CDR3 is made up of 16 amino acids. The V end lost 4 bases, the J end lost 5 bases, and 20 bases lay between the germline ends. The germline CDR1 and CDR2 sequences are SGHAT and FQNNGV. CDR3 protein: CASSSPMGLPGTEAFF. The CDR3 DNA reads TGTGCCAGCAGCTCCCCCATGGGTCTCCCCGGGACTGAAGCTTTCTTT.

V and J are TRBV5-1 and TRBJ2-3, with 7 nucleotides matching TRBD2. This CDR3 spans 16 amino acids. V trimming: 4 bases; J trimming: 1 base; junction bases outside the gene matches: 9. Germline loops: CDR1 SGHRS, CDR2 YFSETQ. CDR3 coding DNA: TGCGCCAGCAGCCCCTCGGGGGGTGTAGGCACAGATACGCAGTATTTT. Its protein product is CASSPSGGVGTDTQYF. Full variable domain (outside the CDR3, taken from reference TRBV5-1 and TRBJ2-3): KAGVTQTPRYLIKTRGQQVTLSCSPISGHRSVSWYQQTPGQGLQFLFEYFSETQRNKGNFPGRFSGRQFSNSRSEMNVSTLELGDSALYLCASSPSGGVGTDTQYFGPGTRLTVL.

The V call is TRBV30, the J call TRBJ2-3; 10 nucleotides line up with TRBD2. Germline CDR1 and CDR2: GTSNPN and SVGIG (reference sequence). Trimming removed 7 bases from V and 2 bases from J; junction bases left unmatched: 15. CDR3 length equals 17 residues. The CDR3 region is CASTDRASGSFTDTQYF. CDR3 nucleotides: TGTGCCTCGACAGATAGGGCTAGCGGGAGTTTCACAGATACGCAGTATTTT. Full variable domain (missing parts from reference TRBV30 and TRBJ2-3): SQTIHQWPATLVQPVGSPLSLECTVEGTSNPNLYWYRQAAGRGLQLLFYSVGIGQISSEVPQNLSASRPQDRQFILSSKKLLLSDSGFYLCASTDRASGSFTDTQYFGPGTRLTVL.

This rearrangement joins TRBV3-1 (or the pseudogene TRBV3-2) to TRBJ1-3; D may be TRBD1 (6 bases). The CDR3 is 15 amino acids. V was shortened by 1 base and J by 4 bases, with 11 bases between the two germline ends. The germline gives CDR1 LGHDT, CDR2 YNNKEL (reference sequence). The CDR3 loop is CASSQGHRVGNTIYF. CDR3 sequence (DNA): TGTGCCAGCAGCCAAGGGCACAGGGTAGGAAACACCATATATTTT.

The V and J genes are TRBV4-1 and TRBJ1-4; D may be TRBD1 (6 bases). The V gene's germline CDR1 is MGHRA and CDR2 YSYEKL. V dropped 4 bases and J dropped 5 bases, with 20 bases sitting between them. The CDR3 contains 17 residues. The CDR3 DNA follows: TGCGCCAGCAGCCCTCCGAACCTACAGGGCCGAAATGAAAAACTGTTTTTT. As protein: CASSPPNLQGRNEKLFF.

The rearrangement links TRBV19 to TRBJ2-3, with 9 nucleotides matching TRBD2. The junction had 3 bases not matched to a gene; V was cut back by 1 base and J by 1 base. The CDR3 covers 16 residues. Germline lookup yields CDR1 LNHDA and CDR2 SQIVND (reference sequence). Written as DNA, the CDR3 is TGTGCCAGTAGTATAGGGCAGCGGGGGGGCACAGATACGCAGTATTTT. Translated, it gives CASSIGQRGGTDTQYF.

The J gene is TRBJ2-2, the V gene TRBV7-9; 7 nucleotides match TRBD2. Trimming took 8 bases from V and 1 from J; bases not matched to a gene: 7. This CDR3 is 15 amino acids long. Germline CDR1 SEHNR, CDR2 FQNEAQ (reference sequence). The CDR3 region is CASPPSGQNTGELFF. CDR3 bases: TGTGCCAGCCCCCCTAGCGGTCAGAACACCGGGGAGCTGTTTTTT.

This chain connects TRBV3-1 (or the pseudogene TRBV3-2) to TRBJ2-7; a possible D gene is TRBD2 (5 bases). This CDR3 spans 13 amino acids. Germline V gives CDR1 LGHDT, CDR2 YNNKEL (reference sequence). Between the trimmed V and J ends, which lost 1 base and 5 bases, there was a span of 9 bases. CDR3 residues: CASSQVLGDEQYF. DNA of the CDR3: TGTGCCAGCAGCCAAGTCCTCGGGGACGAGCAGTACTTC.

This clone was found a few times. This chain connects TRBV27 to TRBJ2-3; D call uncertain. The CDR3 totals 15 residues. Germline loops: CDR1 MNHEY, CDR2 SMNVEV (reference sequence). V was clipped by 6 bases and J by 2 bases, with 15 bases between them. The CDR3: CASSPLRSNTDTQYF. The DNA of the CDR3 is TGTGCCAGCAGCCCGTTGAGGTCTAACACAGATACGCAGTATTTT.

The V call is TRBV7-2, the J call TRBJ2-1, with D perhaps TRBD1 (6 bases). This CDR3 spans 17 amino acids. Germline CDR1 and CDR2: SGHTA and FQGNSA. V was cut by 3 bases and J by 6 bases, with 21 bases left in between. In DNA form, the CDR3 reads TGTGCCAGCAGCTTTCAGGGCCGTATAACACAGGGCAATGAGCAGTTCTTC. Its translation: CASSFQGRITQGNEQFF.

The genes are TRBV12-3 or TRBV12-4 and TRBJ1-4; a weak D match, TRBD1 (5 bases). CDR3 length: 13 residues. The ends were cut back, 1 base at V and 8 bases at J, with 8 bases in the middle. The CDR3 protein is CASSLGGVEKLFF. CDR3 DNA sequence: TGTGCCAGCAGTTTAGGGGGGGTGGAAAAACTGTTTTTT.